These T cell receptor delta chains were read from a single sample in a study of human gamma delta and Vdelta1 T cells. TCRdb reapplied CATT to the PCR reads. The sample consists of about 700 delta-chain clones, about 7.7% of them appearing once. The sequenced sample consisted of differentiated CD27- Vdelta1 gamma-delta T cells from blood. These receptors were obtained from a human donor in good health. Each CDR3 is given with its conserved first and last residue. The D gene is left open where the match is weak. Part of the rows lack a size; the others show once, few, many or a class for expanded clones.

>.|large|TRDJ1|TRDV1
CALGAASYPEHGGLAVYTDKLIF
TGTGCTCTTGGGGCTGCTTCCTACCCGGAACATGGGGGATTAGCAGTGTACACCGATAAACTCATCTTT
>TRDD3|.|TRDJ1|TRDV1
CALGVLSMPWGDDWWVRGWGTDKLIF
TGTGCTCTTGGGGTCTTAAGCATGCCGTGGGGGGATGACTGGTGGGTACGGGGTTGGGGCACCGATAAACTCATCTTT
>TRDD3|large|TRDJ1|TRDV1
CALGELVFVGAARTGVLYYTDKLIF
TGTGCTCTTGGGGAACTCGTCTTCGTCGGAGCGGCCCGTACTGGGGTATTGTACTACACCGATAAACTCATCTTT
>TRDD3|.|TRDJ1|TRDV1
CALGPPRPPPYWGIYTDKLIF
TGTGCTCTTGGGCCACCTAGACCGCCTCCGTACTGGGGGATATACACCGATAAACTCATCTTT
>TRDD3|.|TRDJ1|TRDV1
CALGDPNWGIRSTDKLIF
TGTGCTCTTGGGGACCCGAACTGGGGGATACGCTCCACCGATAAACTCATCTTT
>TRDD3|few|TRDJ1|TRDV1
CSGELTTPYWGIYTDKLIF
TGCTCTGGGGAACTAACGACTCCGTACTGGGGGATATACACCGATAAACTCATCTTT
>TRDD3|.|TRDJ1|TRDV1
CALGERWGYADKLIF
TGTGCTCTTGGGGAAAGGTGGGGATACGCCGACAAACTCATCTTT
>TRDD3|.|TRDJ1|TRDV1
CALGELTTPYWGIWDTDKLIF
TGTGCTCTTGGGGAACTAACGACTCCGTACTGGGGGATATGGGACACCGATAAACTCATCTTT
>TRDD3|.|TRDJ1|TRDV1
CALGDPRPHKQRLGGQYTDKLIF
TGTGCTCTTGGGGACCCTCGGCCGCACAAGCAGCGACTGGGGGGTCAGTACACCGATAAACTCATCTTT
>TRDD3|.|TRDJ1|TRDV1
CATRRLVLGDLPNTDKLIF
TGTGCTACTAGGCGCCTCGTACTGGGGGACCTCCCCAACACCGATAAACTCATCTTT
>.|few|TRDJ1|TRDV1
CALRELHSTLSHYCGIKTDKLIF
TGTGCTCTTAGGGAACTCCATTCCACGCTTTCCCACTACTGTGGGATAAAGACCGATAAACTCATCTTT
>TRDD3|medium-sized|TRDJ1|TRDV1
CALGESLPLPGYWGIYTDKLIF
TGTGCTCTTGGGGAGTCCCTCCCTCTTCCGGGCTACTGGGGGATATACACCGATAAACTCATCTTT
>TRDD2|few|TRDJ1|TRDV1
CALGKHLPTNRFGTYTDKLIF
TGTGCTCTTGGGAAACACCTTCCTACGAACCGATTTGGGACCTACACCGATAAACTCATCTTT
>.|few|TRDJ1|TRDV1
CALGEPPSPVLGIEPKLIF
TGTGCTCTTGGGGAACCACCTTCCCCCGTACTGGGGATAGAACCGAAACTCATCTTT